The clone carrying this T cell receptor (beta chain) was seen at least ten times. Its antigen is unknown. The data stem from a study of T cells in Graves' hyperthyroidism and ophthalmopathy. Germline loops: CDR1 MNHNS, CDR2 SASEGT. The CDR3 totals 15 residues. Trimming removed 6 bases from V and 0 bases from J; junction bases left unmatched: 5. Authors of the study amplified TCR beta CDR3 regions from RNA transcripts. With the HTBI primer set, the TCR CDR3 went through a first round of RT-PCR. One entry per CDR3 protein, called by TCRdb with MiXCR from the multiplex PCR reads. The sample lists a few hundred thousand distinct CDR3 sequences, approximately 14% occurring once. General study points: Clonotypes that were expanded in thyroid above 0.001 mostly appeared in blood too.

The V and J genes are TRBV6-1 and TRBJ2-4, with TRBD2 identical over 7 bases. Sequenced input: blood. The source of this sequence is a middle-aged woman with Graves' hyperthyroidism. The CDR3, as DNA: TGTGCCAGCAGGGACGGGGGGTCAGCCAAAAACATTCAGTACTTC. Its translation: CASRDGGSAKNIQYF.